These 27 T cell receptor beta chains were sequenced from one sample in a study of T cell repertoires in cytomegalovirus infection. TCRdb recomputed calls from the reads with MiXCR, one row per CDR3 protein. The sample carries more than 200,000 distinct CDR3 sequences, approximately 10% recorded once. The sequenced sample consisted of PBMCs. These receptors were obtained from a human donor in good health (CMV status not recorded). Some clones in this sample may be carry-over from other donors' samples.

This clonotype came up many times. The chain combines TRBV10-2 with TRBJ2-1, with 11 nucleotides matching TRBD2. The CDR3 totals 17 residues. Losses at the gene ends were 0 bases for V and 2 bases for J; bases not matched to a gene: 3. CDR1 and CDR2 (germline): WSHSY, SAAADI. In nucleotides, the CDR3 is TGCGCCAGCAGTGAGTCGGCTAGCGGGAGGCCCTACAATGAGCAGTTCTTC. This translates into CASSESASGRPYNEQFF.

Ten or more counts support this clonotype. The rearrangement links TRBV7-8 to TRBJ2-7; 7 bases line up with TRBD2. CDR1 is SGHVS, CDR2 FQNEAQ, per germline. V was pared by 5 bases and J by 0 bases, with 10 bases of the junction left unmatched. The CDR3 extends over 16 amino acids. CDR3 protein: CASSERGEGSSYEQYF. Here the CDR3 DNA reads TGTGCCAGCAGCGAGAGAGGGGAGGGCTCCTCCTACGAGCAGTACTTC.

This clonotype was seen more than once but under ten times. This chain joins TRBV7-2 and TRBJ1-6, with a tentative D call TRBD1 (6 bases). This CDR3 region has 14 residues. Per germline, CDR1 SGHTA and CDR2 FQGNSA. Trimming removed 2 bases at V and 10 bases at J, with 12 bases between. CDR3 nucleotide sequence: TGTGCCAGCAGCTTACGGGACATAGGCTCACCCCTCCACTTT. Protein sequence: CASSLRDIGSPLHF.

In its sample, this clonotype was seen a few times. V usage is TRBV7-8 and J usage is TRBJ2-7; 7 positions agree with TRBD2. Trimming took 1 base from V and 5 from J; bases not matched to a gene: 8. The CDR3 has 15 residues. Germline CDR1 SGHVS, CDR2 FQNEAQ. The DNA of the CDR3 is TGTGCCAGCAGCTTAGGGCTAGCGGTTCGGAACGAGCAGTACTTC. Translation gives CASSLGLAVRNEQYF. The variable domain in full, completed from reference TRBV7-8 and TRBJ2-7, reads GAGVSQSPRYKVAKRGQDVALRCDPISGHVSLFWYQQALGQGPEFLTYFQNEAQLDKSGLPSDRFFAERPEGSVSTLKIQRTQQEDSAVYLCASSLGLAVRNEQYFGPGTRLTVT.

This clonotype was recorded many times. V and J are TRBV7-2 and TRBJ1-5; 9 bases are shared with TRBD1. V shed 5 bases, J shed 0 bases, and the junction held 11 bases outside the gene matches. Germline-derived CDR1 and CDR2 are SGHTA and FQGNSA. CDR3 length: 18 amino acids. CDR3 nucleotides: TGTGCCAGCAGCCCGGTAGCGGGACAGGGTATTAGCAATCAGCCCCAGCATTTT. Protein sequence: CASSPVAGQGISNQPQHF.

This chain connects TRBV2 to TRBJ2-5, with unresolved D. The V end was cut by 3 bases, the J end by 1 base, with 9 bases between. This CDR3 is 14 amino acids long. From germline, CDR1 is SNHLY and CDR2 FYNNEI. DNA of the CDR3: TGTGCCAGCAGTGAGGAACGTCCCCAAGAGACCCAGTACTTC. Translating gives CASSEERPQETQYF.

This clonotype has at least ten counts. The chain joins TRBV6-1 to TRBJ2-7; tentatively, D is TRBD1 or TRBD2 (5 bases each). The CDR3 spans 13 residues. Deletions cut 5 bases from V and 2 bases from J, with 10 bases between. CDR1 is MNHNS, CDR2 SASEGT, per germline. The CDR3 sequence: CASSYGAAYEQYF. The CDR3 DNA is TGTGCCAGCAGTTACGGGGCGGCCTACGAGCAGTACTTC.

This clonotype was detected many times. The chain employs TRBV11-2 and TRBJ2-3, with D possibly being TRBD1 or TRBD2 (6 bases each). Germline CDR1 and CDR2: SGHAT and FQNNGV. Between the trimmed V and J ends, which lost 5 bases and 0 bases, there was a span of 9 bases. CDR3 size: 14 residues. The CDR3 bases are TGTGCCAGCAGCCGGGGGCGAAGCACAGATACGCAGTATTTT. It specifies CASSRGRSTDTQYF.

This clonotype was counted at least ten times. This rearrangement joins TRBV6-5 to TRBJ2-2, with unresolved D. Germline V gives CDR1 MNHEY, CDR2 SVGAGI. Trimming shortened V by 0 bases and J by 4 bases, and 3 bases separated the two germline ends. CDR3 length equals 13 residues. CDR3 loop: CASSYSGTGELFF. The CDR3 DNA reads TGTGCCAGCAGTTACTCCGGCACCGGGGAGCTGTTTTTT.

The J gene is TRBJ2-5, the V gene TRBV19; perhaps TRBD2 as D (5 bases). Germline CDR1 is LNHDA and CDR2 is SQIVND (reference sequence). With 3 bases removed from V and 4 bases from J, the gap between germline ends came to 24 bases. The CDR3 runs to 18 residues. CDR3 nucleotide sequence: TGTGCCAGTAGTATGTCCGGAGGACCGGCAGCCGGCTCAGAGACCCAGTACTTC. It is translated as CASSMSGGPAAGSETQYF. Variable domain in full (rest from reference TRBV19 and TRBJ2-5): DGGITQSPKYLFRKEGQNVTLSCEQNLNHDAMYWYRQDPGQGLRLIYYSQIVNDFQKGDIAEGYSVSREKKESFPLTVTSAQKNPTAFYLCASSMSGGPAAGSETQYFGPGTRLLVL.

This clonotype was counted many times. This chain uses TRBV7-8 with TRBJ1-6; 7 bases are a match to TRBD1. The V gene end was trimmed by 5 bases and the J gene end by 10 bases; junction bases not matched to a gene: 11. CDR1 is SGHVS, CDR2 FQNEAQ, per germline. The CDR3 is 15 amino acids. CDR3 in amino acids: CASSTRQGNGSPLHF. For the CDR3, the DNA is TGTGCCAGCAGCACCCGACAGGGTAATGGGTCACCCCTCCACTTT.

This clonotype was recorded at least ten times. Because the CDR3's place on the DNA is in doubt, the DNA is left out and the CDR3 is given as listed by TCRdb. The chain combines TRBV11-2 with TRBJ1-6; the D call of TRBD1 is as the table states it, not checked on the DNA. Germline values: CDR1 SGHAT, CDR2 FQNNGV. From its first to its last residue, the CDR3 has 15 amino acids. Here the CDR3 reads CASSFGEGRFSPLHF.

This clonotype was counted at least ten times. The chain joins TRBV7-2 to TRBJ2-1, with D hard to call. Germline CDR1 is SGHTA and CDR2 is FQGNSA. The length of the CDR3 is 11 residues. V was shortened by 1 base and J by 10 bases, with 5 bases between the two germline ends. The CDR3 nucleotides are TGTGCCAGCAGCTTAGAGAGGGAGCAGTTCTTC. The encoded protein is CASSLEREQFF.

The sample holds many counts of this clonotype. The chain employs TRBV7-2 and TRBJ2-1; D perhaps matches TRBD2 (6 bases). The CDR3 covers 14 residues. The germline CDR1 and CDR2 sequences are SGHTA and FQGNSA. Trimming stripped 1 base from V and 15 bases from J, with 19 bases between. The CDR3 loop is CASSLGAGAGRGFF. In nucleotides, the CDR3 is TGTGCCAGCAGCTTAGGTGCGGGCGCTGGGCGGGGGTTCTTC.

This clonotype has a count of ten or more. The chain uses TRBV7-2 and TRBJ2-7; a weak D match, TRBD1 (6 bases). V lost 3 bases, J lost 0 bases, and 9 bases lay in between. The CDR3 covers 14 residues. From germline, CDR1 is SGHTA and CDR2 FQGNSA. The CDR3 DNA reads as TGTGCCAGCAGCTTCGACAGGCCCTCCTACGAGCAGTACTTC. Its translation is CASSFDRPSYEQYF.

This clonotype was observed many times. CDR3 sequence: CASSPPGVVNYGYTF. The CDR3 bases are TGTGCCAGCAGTCCTCCAGGGGTGGTGAACTATGGCTACACCTTC. The gene calls are TRBV6-6 and TRBJ1-2; TRBD1 might be the D (6 bases). The CDR3 is 15 amino acids. The V and J ends lost 5 bases and 2 bases respectively, with 15 bases between them. Germline CDR1 and CDR2: MNHNY and SVGAGI (reference sequence).

This clonotype was seen repeatedly, ten times or more. The chain uses TRBV7-2 and TRBJ2-3; TRBD2 might be the D (7 bases). Trimming left V 7 bases short and J 5 bases short, with 19 bases between. This CDR3 region has 15 residues. Germline values: CDR1 SGHTA, CDR2 FQGNSA. The CDR3 DNA is TGTGCCAGCACCCTTGGGGGGGGGCGAGGAGATACGCAGTATTTT. It yields the protein CASTLGGGRGDTQYF.

This clonotype was counted between two and nine times. One junction end does not reproduce the germline sequence, and a read error may be involved. The chain links TRBV11-3 to TRBJ1-6; D gene uncertain. The CDR3 has 13 amino acids. Germline V gives CDR1 SGHNT, CDR2 YENEEA. The CDR3 DNA reads as TGTGCCAGTCGCTATTCCTCTAATTCACCCCTCCACTTT. This encodes CASRYSSNSPLHF.

This clonotype was recorded a few times. The chain joins TRBV20-1 to TRBJ2-7; tentative D call: TRBD2 (6 bases). V lost 1 base to trimming and J lost 1 base, with 29 bases between them. In germline, CDR1 is DFQATT, CDR2 SNEGSKA (reference sequence). This CDR3 is built from 20 residues. Written as DNA, the CDR3 is TGCAGTGCTAGAGGGCGGGGCGCACCCGGGGCCGCCACCCTTTCCTACGAGCAGTACTTC. Translating gives CSARGRGAPGAATLSYEQYF.

The chain employs TRBV4-1 and TRBJ2-1; TRBD2 matches at 10 bases. The trim removed 0 bases at V and 9 bases at J, leaving 11 bases unmatched. The length of the CDR3 is 17 residues. CDR1 and CDR2 from the germline V gene are MGHRA and YSYEKL. The CDR3: CASSQDVGTSDGGEQFF. The CDR3 coding sequence is TGCGCCAGCAGCCAAGATGTAGGGACTAGCGACGGCGGTGAGCAGTTCTTC.

The table lists this clonotype with many counts. V is TRBV7-2 and J is TRBJ2-2; 9 bases map to TRBD1. The CDR3 sequence is 15 residues long. Germline CDR1 reads SGHTA; CDR2 reads FQGNSA. V lost 4 bases to trimming and J lost 1 base; unmatched junction nucleotides: 1. As DNA, the CDR3 is TGTGCCAGCAGCTCGGACAGGGGGAACACCGGGGAGCTGTTTTTT. It translates to CASSSDRGNTGELFF. Full variable domain (remainder filled in from reference TRBV7-2 and TRBJ2-2): GAGVSQSPSNKVTEKGKDVELRCDPISGHTALYWYRQSLGQGLEFLIYFQGNSAPDKSGLPSDRFSAERTGGSVSTLTIQRTQQEDSAVYLCASSSDRGNTGELFFGEGSRLTVL.

The chain recombines TRBV30 with TRBJ1-1; 9 nucleotides match TRBD1. The V and J ends lost 3 bases and 3 bases, in that order; junction bases with no gene match: 2. Germline loops: CDR1 GTSNPN, CDR2 SVGIG (reference sequence). This CDR3 comprises 13 residues. The CDR3: CAWSWDRDTEAFF. CDR3 nucleotide sequence: TGTGCCTGGAGCTGGGACAGGGACACTGAAGCTTTCTTT.

This clonotype was seen repeatedly, ten times or more. One end of the junction varies from germline; a read error may be responsible. The chain is built from TRBV7-2 and TRBJ2-3; 15 positions agree with TRBD2. CDR1 and CDR2 from the germline V gene are SGHTA and FQGNSA. CDR3 length: 16 residues. The CDR3 sequence is CASSLGLAGGASTQYF. The CDR3 DNA reads TGTGCCAGCAGTTTAGGACTAGCGGGGGGGGCTAGTACGCAGTATTTT.

This clonotype was detected ten times or more. The genes are TRBV7-2 and TRBJ1-2, with 7 bases that match TRBD1. The CDR3 has 14 amino acids. Trimming cost V 3 bases and J 4 bases; bases outside gene matches: 5. The germline V gene has CDR1 SGHTA and CDR2 FQGNSA. The CDR3 DNA reads TGTGCCAGCAGCTTTAACAGGGGAGGCTATGGCTACACCTTC. It translates to CASSFNRGGYGYTF.

This clonotype was counted only a few times. The rearrangement joins TRBV7-8 to TRBJ1-1, with D perhaps matching TRBD1 (5 bases). The CDR3 consists of 14 residues. V was pared by 5 bases and J by 6 bases, with 16 bases between. Per the germline V gene, CDR1 is SGHVS and CDR2 is FQNEAQ. Here the CDR3 DNA reads TGTGCCAGCAGCCCCCGGGAGGGGAGCGCTGAAGCTTTCTTT. It yields the protein CASSPREGSAEAFF.

Many counts were recorded for this clonotype. The chain employs TRBV7-8 and TRBJ2-3; D might be TRBD2 (5 bases). CDR3 size: 17 residues. The germline CDR1 and CDR2 sequences are SGHVS and FQNEAQ. V lost 2 bases and J lost 1, with 16 bases in between. The CDR3 DNA is TGTGCCAGCAGCTTATTCCGCCGAGCGGAAGGCACAGATACGCAGTATTTT. Protein sequence: CASSLFRRAEGTDTQYF. The variable domain in full, completed from reference TRBV7-8 and TRBJ2-3, reads GAGVSQSPRYKVAKRGQDVALRCDPISGHVSLFWYQQALGQGPEFLTYFQNEAQLDKSGLPSDRFFAERPEGSVSTLKIQRTQQEDSAVYLCASSLFRRAEGTDTQYFGPGTRLTVL.

This clonotype was recorded at least ten times. The gene calls are TRBV7-2 and TRBJ1-5, with D possibly TRBD1 on 5 matching bases. Germline-derived CDR1 and CDR2 are SGHTA and FQGNSA. Deletions cut 1 base from V and 2 bases from J, with 12 bases between. The CDR3 extends over 16 amino acids. In DNA form, the CDR3 reads TGTGCCAGCAGCTTAGGATCGCAGGGAGGCAATCAGCCCCAGCATTTT. This codes for CASSLGSQGGNQPQHF.